The 29 T cell receptor beta chains in this list originate from one sample, sequenced in a study of T cell changes during pregnancy in multiple sclerosis. The table came from immunoSEQ multiplex PCR; TCRdb's copy has only in-frame clones and leaves some out. In the table there are roughly 49,000 clones, roughly nine tenths of which are singletons. Sequencing used CD4+ T cells from peripheral blood mononuclear cells, obtained in the second trimester of pregnancy. The source is a female donor in good health, enrolled as a control in a pregnancy study.

This clone was detected a few times. The gene calls are TRBV30 and TRBJ1-4; D is ambiguous. Between the trimmed V and J ends, which lost 1 base and 4 bases, there was a span of 10 bases. The CDR3 is made up of 14 amino acids. Germline CDR1 GTSNPN, CDR2 SVGIG (reference sequence). The CDR3 DNA is TGTGCCTGGAGTGCACGGGTTAGTAATGAAAAACTGTTTTTT. Its protein is CAWSARVSNEKLFF. The full variable domain, rest sourced from reference TRBV30 and TRBJ1-4, is SQTIHQWPATLVQPVGSPLSLECTVEGTSNPNLYWYRQAAGRGLQLLFYSVGIGQISSEVPQNLSASRPQDRQFILSSKKLLLSDSGFYLCAWSARVSNEKLFFGSGTQLSVL.

The genes are TRBV6-4 and TRBJ1-1; the match to TRBD1 covers 7 bases. Germline V gene sequence: CDR1 MRHNA, CDR2 SNTAGT. The ends lost 0 bases at V and 4 bases at J; junction bases unmatched: 2. The CDR3 has 14 amino acids. The CDR3: CASSDSRTGTEAFF. In DNA form, the CDR3 reads TGTGCCAGCAGTGACTCTAGGACAGGCACTGAAGCTTTCTTT.

The chain has TRBV4-3 and TRBJ1-2; 7 bases are a match to TRBD1. CDR1 is LGHNA, CDR2 YSLEER, per germline. The V and J ends lost 3 bases and 7 bases, in that order; junction bases with no gene match: 8. This CDR3 region has 14 residues. The CDR3 loop reads CASSHQKGARGYTF. The DNA of the CDR3 is TGCGCCAGCAGCCATCAAAAGGGGGCCCGTGGCTACACCTTC.

This chain connects TRBV7-9 to TRBJ1-1; no reliable D call. This CDR3 spans 12 amino acids. The ends were cut back, 0 bases at V and 11 bases at J, with 10 bases in the middle. Looked up from germline, CDR1 is SEHNR and CDR2 is FQNEAQ (reference sequence). The CDR3 here is CASSLAAPRAFF. CDR3 DNA: TGTGCCAGCAGCTTAGCCGCCCCCCGGGCTTTCTTT.

V is TRBV7-9 and J is TRBJ1-4; TRBD1 aligns across 9 bases. There are 17 residues in the CDR3. Trimming at V came to 5 bases and at J to 0 bases, leaving 7 bases not matched to a gene. The V gene's germline CDR1 is SEHNR and CDR2 FQNEAQ (reference sequence). The CDR3 sequence is CASSPGQGPATNEKLFF. The CDR3, as DNA: TGTGCCAGCAGCCCCGGACAGGGGCCGGCAACTAATGAAAAACTGTTTTTT.

The V and J genes are TRBV5-6 and TRBJ1-4, with D perhaps matching TRBD1 (6 bases). Deletions cut 3 bases from V and 8 bases from J, with 20 bases between. This CDR3 is built from 16 residues. The germline gives CDR1 SGHDT, CDR2 YYEEEE. In DNA, the CDR3 is TGTGCCAGCAGCTCAAATACAGGGTTTGGCGGAGAAAAACTGTTTTTT. It translates to CASSSNTGFGGEKLFF.

The J gene is TRBJ1-2, the V gene TRBV30; D gene unclear. CDR3 length: 15 amino acids. Germline CDR1 GTSNPN, CDR2 SVGIG (reference sequence). V was trimmed by 0 bases and J by 0 bases, leaving 11 bases between them. CDR3 nucleotide sequence: TGTGCCTGGAGTGTCTCCAGAATCGCTAACTATGGCTACACCTTC. It specifies CAWSVSRIANYGYTF.

In its sample, this clone was seen a few times. V and J are TRBV19 and TRBJ1-5; 9 bases are shared with TRBD1. CDR1 is LNHDA, CDR2 SQIVND, per germline (reference sequence). J gave up 6 bases and V 6 bases, and 6 bases lay outside the gene matches. The CDR3 contains 14 residues. CDR3 sequence: CASRRDRVLQPQHF. The CDR3 DNA reads as TGTGCCAGTAGGCGGGACAGGGTTCTTCAGCCCCAGCATTTT.

The genes are TRBV10-3 and TRBJ1-3; 7 nucleotides align to TRBD1. CDR3 length: 17 residues. V was clipped by 6 bases and J by 4 bases; unmatched bases: 15. CDR1 ENHRY and CDR2 SYGVKD come from the germline V gene. The CDR3 here is CAIRPGDPTGTGNTIYF. The CDR3 bases are TGTGCCATCAGGCCAGGAGACCCGACAGGGACAGGAAACACCATATATTTT.

The chain uses TRBV4-2 and TRBJ1-3; D perhaps matches TRBD1 (6 bases). This CDR3 comprises 19 residues. Germline V lookup: CDR1 LGHNA, CDR2 YNFKEQ. V was trimmed by 1 base and J by 1 base, leaving 20 bases between them. Written as DNA, the CDR3 is TGTGCCAGCAGCCAAGTCCCTTGGAGCGGGACACCTTCTGGAAACACCATATATTTT. The encoded protein is CASSQVPWSGTPSGNTIYF.

This chain joins TRBV4-1 and TRBJ2-7, with 7 bases that match TRBD2. The CDR3 covers 17 residues. Germline V lookup: CDR1 MGHRA, CDR2 YSYEKL. The V and J ends lost 1 base and 0 bases, in that order; junction bases with no gene match: 9. In DNA, the CDR3 is TGCGCCAGCAGCCAAGCGTCTTGGGGGACTATCTCCTACGAGCAGTACTTC. This sequence encodes CASSQASWGTISYEQYF.

V usage is TRBV19 and J usage is TRBJ1-1; D remains ambiguous. The germline CDR1 and CDR2 sequences are LNHDA and SQIVND (reference sequence). The CDR3 runs 15 residues. Trimming took 3 bases from V and 5 from J, leaving 16 bases between them. The CDR3 reads CASSISGEPGTEAFF. The CDR3 coding sequence is TGTGCCAGTAGTATTTCCGGTGAACCGGGGACTGAAGCTTTCTTT.

The V call is TRBV27, the J call TRBJ1-3; D gene unclear. Germline values: CDR1 MNHEY, CDR2 SMNVEV (reference sequence). This CDR3 has 14 amino acids. Deletions cut 11 bases from V and 0 bases from J, with 14 bases between. The CDR3 nucleotides are TGTGCCTCATACGGTTGGTCCTCTGGAAACACCATATATTTT. Translation gives CASYGWSSGNTIYF.

The J gene is TRBJ2-1, the V gene TRBV6-5, with 8 bases that match TRBD1. The CDR3 covers 14 residues. The trim removed 7 bases at V and 9 bases at J, leaving 11 bases unmatched. Germline CDR1 reads MNHEY; CDR2 reads SVGAGI. In DNA, the CDR3 is TGTGCCAGCAACAAGGGACAGGCTCGAGGTGAGCAGTTCTTC. It specifies CASNKGQARGEQFF.

As DNA, the CDR3 is TGTGCCAGCAGCTCCACCGGGACTAGCGGCCCCGAGCAGTACTTC. Amino acids: CASSSTGTSGPEQYF. V and J are TRBV5-6 and TRBJ2-5; TRBD2 matches at 11 bases. The J call may be faulty, since TRBJ2-7 better matches the DNA end. Germline CDR1 reads SGHDT; CDR2 reads YYEEEE. This CDR3 is built from 15 residues.

The chain has TRBV6-5 and TRBJ2-7, with 15 bases that match TRBD2. The CDR3 totals 16 residues. V was pared by 4 bases and J by 7 bases, with 8 bases of the junction left unmatched. Germline assignment: CDR1 MNHEY and CDR2 SVGAGI. The CDR3 nucleotides are TGTGCCAGCAGTTCCGGGACTAGCGGGGGGTTGCAGGAGCAGTACTTC. As protein: CASSSGTSGGLQEQYF.

The chain carries TRBV5-5 and TRBJ2-6, with D hard to call. This CDR3 has 15 amino acids. The V and J ends lost 2 bases and 0 bases respectively, with 6 bases between them. In germline, CDR1 is SGHKS, CDR2 YYEKEE (reference sequence). The CDR3 spells CASSLAISGANVLTF. CDR3 DNA sequence: TGTGCCAGCAGCTTAGCAATCTCTGGGGCCAACGTCCTGACTTTC.

This clone was counted a single time. The V and J genes are TRBV5-6 and TRBJ2-7, with D possibly TRBD2 on 7 matching bases. Trimming pared 4 bases from V and 4 bases from J, leaving 15 bases between. Germline CDR1 reads SGHDT; CDR2 reads YYEEEE. The CDR3 is 14 residues long. In DNA, the CDR3 is TGTGCCAGCAGCCCCAGTGCGGGGGCTTACGAGCAGTACTTC. Translating gives CASSPSAGAYEQYF.

The chain couples TRBV7-2 to TRBJ1-6; D is uncertain. The CDR3 has 13 amino acids. V lost 4 bases, J lost 6 bases, and 7 bases lay in between. The germline V gene encodes CDR1 SGHTA and CDR2 FQGNSA. The CDR3 sequence is CASSSLFNSPLHF. The DNA for the CDR3 is TGTGCCAGCAGCTCCCTCTTTAATTCACCCCTCCACTTT. The whole variable domain, remainder taken from reference TRBV7-2 and TRBJ1-6, is GAGVSQSPSNKVTEKGKDVELRCDPISGHTALYWYRQSLGQGLEFLIYFQGNSAPDKSGLPSDRFSAERTGGSVSTLTIQRTQQEDSAVYLCASSSLFNSPLHFGNGTRLTVT.

This clone showed up just once. The CDR3 reads CASSTPRGGDINEKLFF. As DNA, the CDR3 is TGTGCCAGTAGTACCCCTAGGGGAGGGGATATCAATGAAAAACTGTTTTTT. V and J are TRBV19 and TRBJ1-4, with D maybe TRBD1 (5 bases). V was shortened by 4 bases and J by 5 bases, with 20 bases between the two germline ends. The CDR3 consists of 17 residues. The germline V gene has CDR1 LNHDA and CDR2 SQIVND (reference sequence).

This clone has only one observation. The chain uses TRBV15 and TRBJ2-3, with D maybe TRBD2 (5 bases). Germline CDR1 reads LNHNV; CDR2 reads YYDKDF (reference sequence). The CDR3 is made up of 14 amino acids. Trimming removed 5 bases at V and 5 bases at J, with 14 bases between. DNA of the CDR3: TGTGCCACCAGCTTAGGACTGCAAAGAGATACGCAGTATTTT. It yields the protein CATSLGLQRDTQYF.

The chain has TRBV15 and TRBJ2-7; the match to TRBD1 covers 10 bases. CDR3 length: 18 residues. Germline V lookup: CDR1 LNHNV, CDR2 YYDKDF (reference sequence). The V and J ends lost 0 bases and 5 bases, in that order; junction bases with no gene match: 13. The CDR3 loop reads CATSRDFVRGTGAHEQYF. CDR3 coding DNA: TGTGCCACCAGCAGAGATTTCGTTCGGGGGACAGGGGCCCACGAGCAGTACTTC.

This chain uses TRBV30 with TRBJ1-4; 10 positions agree with TRBD1. V dropped 4 bases and J dropped 7; count of bases not matched to a gene: 6. Germline CDR1 and CDR2: GTSNPN and SVGIG (reference sequence). The CDR3 spans 14 residues. The CDR3 sequence is CAWNERQGAEKLFF. In DNA form, the CDR3 reads TGTGCCTGGAACGAAAGACAGGGGGCTGAAAAACTGTTTTTT.

Comments on this clone: At one end the junction does not follow the germline gene, possibly because of a read error. This chain connects TRBV7-7 to TRBJ2-5; TRBD1 matches 8 bases. The CDR3 contains 14 residues. Germline V gives CDR1 SSHAT, CDR2 FNYEAQ (reference sequence). The chain's CDR3 is CASSFGQGRETQYF. For the CDR3, the DNA is TGTGCTAGCAGCTTTGGACAGGGTCGGGAGACCCAGTACTTC.

This clone showed up just once. The chain is built from TRBV19 and TRBJ1-1, with D tentatively TRBD1 (5 bases). V was trimmed by 5 bases and J by 3 bases, leaving 16 bases between them. This CDR3 has 15 amino acids. Germline lookup yields CDR1 LNHDA and CDR2 SQIVND (reference sequence). The DNA of the CDR3 is TGTGCCAGTAGTCAGGATCCAGGGCCAGACACTGAAGCTTTCTTT. Encoded protein: CASSQDPGPDTEAFF. The full variable domain, its missing parts supplied by reference TRBV19 and TRBJ1-1, is DGGITQSPKYLFRKEGQNVTLSCEQNLNHDAMYWYRQDPGQGLRLIYYSQIVNDFQKGDIAEGYSVSREKKESFPLTVTSAQKNPTAFYLCASSQDPGPDTEAFFGQGTRLTVV.

The V gene is TRBV6-5, the J gene TRBJ1-2; TRBD1 agrees at 7 bases. The CDR3 loop spans 15 amino acids. V shed 6 bases, J shed 6 bases, and the junction held 13 bases outside the gene matches. The germline CDR1 and CDR2 sequences are MNHEY and SVGAGI. CDR3 nucleotide sequence: TGTGCCAGCAGCCCTCTAAACAGGGGAATGGATGGCTACACCTTC. Its translation: CASSPLNRGMDGYTF.

The genes are TRBV11-3 and TRBJ2-1, with 8 bases identical to TRBD2. The germline CDR1 and CDR2 sequences are SGHNT and YENEEA. The CDR3 has 16 residues. V was clipped by 1 base and J by 5 bases; unmatched bases: 7. In DNA form, the CDR3 reads TGTGCCAGCAGCTTAGTACGGGGGGGCCGGGACAATGAGCAGTTCTTC. Amino acid sequence: CASSLVRGGRDNEQFF.

The V gene is TRBV30, the J gene TRBJ2-1; D gene unclear. CDR1 is GTSNPN, CDR2 SVGIG, per germline (reference sequence). Trimming took 1 base from V and 4 from J, leaving 2 bases between them. This CDR3 is built from 11 residues. Here the CDR3 DNA reads TGTGCCTGGAGTGCTTACAATGAGCAGTTCTTC. Protein: CAWSAYNEQFF.

The chain employs TRBV10-3 and TRBJ2-2; tentative D call: TRBD1 (5 bases). The V and J ends lost 8 bases and 1 base respectively, with 11 bases between them. CDR3 length equals 14 residues. Looked up from germline, CDR1 is ENHRY and CDR2 is SYGVKD. The CDR3 bases are TGTGCCATCCGCCCGACAGAGAACACCGGGGAGCTGTTTTTT. Its translation: CAIRPTENTGELFF.